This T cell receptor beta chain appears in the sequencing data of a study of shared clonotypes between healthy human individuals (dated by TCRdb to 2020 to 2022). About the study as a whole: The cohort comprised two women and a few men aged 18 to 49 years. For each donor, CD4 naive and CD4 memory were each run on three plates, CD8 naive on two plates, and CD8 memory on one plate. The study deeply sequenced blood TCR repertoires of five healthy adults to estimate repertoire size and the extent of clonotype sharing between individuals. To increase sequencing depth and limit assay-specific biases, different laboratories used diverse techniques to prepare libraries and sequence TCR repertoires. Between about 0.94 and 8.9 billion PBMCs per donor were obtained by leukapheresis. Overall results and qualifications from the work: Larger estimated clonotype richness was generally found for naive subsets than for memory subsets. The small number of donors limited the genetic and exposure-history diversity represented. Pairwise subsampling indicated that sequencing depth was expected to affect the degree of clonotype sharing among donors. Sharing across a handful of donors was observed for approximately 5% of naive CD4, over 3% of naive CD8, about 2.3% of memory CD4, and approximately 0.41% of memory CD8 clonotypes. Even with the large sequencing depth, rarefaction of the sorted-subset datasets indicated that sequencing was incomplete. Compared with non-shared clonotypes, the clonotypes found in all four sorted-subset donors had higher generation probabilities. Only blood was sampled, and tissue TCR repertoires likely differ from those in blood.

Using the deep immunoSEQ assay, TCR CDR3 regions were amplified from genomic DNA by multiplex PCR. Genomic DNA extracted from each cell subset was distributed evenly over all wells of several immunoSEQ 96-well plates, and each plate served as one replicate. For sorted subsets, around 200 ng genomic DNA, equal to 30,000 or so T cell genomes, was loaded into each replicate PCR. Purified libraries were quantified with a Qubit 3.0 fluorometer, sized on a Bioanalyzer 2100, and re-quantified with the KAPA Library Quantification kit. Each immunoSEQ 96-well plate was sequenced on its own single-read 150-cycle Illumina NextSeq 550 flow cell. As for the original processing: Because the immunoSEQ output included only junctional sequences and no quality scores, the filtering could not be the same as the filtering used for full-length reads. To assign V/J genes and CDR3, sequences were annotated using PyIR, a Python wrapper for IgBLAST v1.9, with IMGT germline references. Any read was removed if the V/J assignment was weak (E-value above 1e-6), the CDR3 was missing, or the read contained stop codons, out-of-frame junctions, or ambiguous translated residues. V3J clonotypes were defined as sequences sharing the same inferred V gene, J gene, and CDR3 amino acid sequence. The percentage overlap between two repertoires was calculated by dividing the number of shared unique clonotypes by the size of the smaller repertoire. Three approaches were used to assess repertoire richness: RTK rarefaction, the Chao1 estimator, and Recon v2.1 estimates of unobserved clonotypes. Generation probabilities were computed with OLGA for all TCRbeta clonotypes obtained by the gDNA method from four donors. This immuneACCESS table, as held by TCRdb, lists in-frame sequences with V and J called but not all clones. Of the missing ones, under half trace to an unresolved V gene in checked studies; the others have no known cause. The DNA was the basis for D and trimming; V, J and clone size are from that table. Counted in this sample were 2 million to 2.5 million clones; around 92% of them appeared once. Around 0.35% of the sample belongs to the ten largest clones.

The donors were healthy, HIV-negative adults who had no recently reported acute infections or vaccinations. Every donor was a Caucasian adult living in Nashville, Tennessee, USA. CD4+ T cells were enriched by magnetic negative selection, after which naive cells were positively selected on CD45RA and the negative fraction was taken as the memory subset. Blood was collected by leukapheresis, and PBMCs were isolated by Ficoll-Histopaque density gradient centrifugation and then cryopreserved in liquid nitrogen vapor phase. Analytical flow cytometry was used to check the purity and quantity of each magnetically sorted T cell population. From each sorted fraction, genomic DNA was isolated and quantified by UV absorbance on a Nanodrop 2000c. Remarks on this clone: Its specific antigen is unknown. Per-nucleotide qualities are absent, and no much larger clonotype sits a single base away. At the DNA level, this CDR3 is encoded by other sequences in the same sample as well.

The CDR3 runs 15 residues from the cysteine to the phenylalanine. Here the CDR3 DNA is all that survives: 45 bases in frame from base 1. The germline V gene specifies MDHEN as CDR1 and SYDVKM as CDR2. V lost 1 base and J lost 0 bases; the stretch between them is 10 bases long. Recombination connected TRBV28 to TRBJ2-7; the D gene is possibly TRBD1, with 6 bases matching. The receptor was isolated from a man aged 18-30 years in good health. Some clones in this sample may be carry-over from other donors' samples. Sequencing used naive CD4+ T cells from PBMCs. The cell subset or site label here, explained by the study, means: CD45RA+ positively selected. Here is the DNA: TGTGCCAGCAGTTTATCAGGGGCTCCCTCCTACGAGCAGTACTTC. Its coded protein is CASSLSGAPSYEQYF.